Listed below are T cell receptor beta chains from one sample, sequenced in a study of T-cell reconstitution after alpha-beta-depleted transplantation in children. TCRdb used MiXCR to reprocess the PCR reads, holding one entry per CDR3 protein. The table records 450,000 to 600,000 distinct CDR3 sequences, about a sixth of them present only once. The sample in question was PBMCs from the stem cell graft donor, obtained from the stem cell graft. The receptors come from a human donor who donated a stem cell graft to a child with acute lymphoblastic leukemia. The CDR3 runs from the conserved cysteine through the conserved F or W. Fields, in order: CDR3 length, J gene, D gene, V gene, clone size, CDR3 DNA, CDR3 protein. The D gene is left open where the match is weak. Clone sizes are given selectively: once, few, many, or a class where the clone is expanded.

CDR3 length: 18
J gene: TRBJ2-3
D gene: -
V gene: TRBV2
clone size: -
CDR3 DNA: TGTGCCAGCAGTGCCCTTTCAGGATTTGGGGAGGTAGCAGATACGCAGTATTTT
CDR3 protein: CASSALSGFGEVADTQYF

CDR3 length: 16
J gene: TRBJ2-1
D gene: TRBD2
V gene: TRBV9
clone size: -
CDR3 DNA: TGTGCCAGCAGCGTAGGGTCTAGCGGGAACTACAATGAGCAGTTCTTC
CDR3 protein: CASSVGSSGNYNEQFF

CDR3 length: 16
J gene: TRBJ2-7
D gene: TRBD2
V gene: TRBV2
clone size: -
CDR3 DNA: TGTGCCAGCAACACCCTTCCAATGACTAGCGGCTACGAGCAGTACTTC
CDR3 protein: CASNTLPMTSGYEQYF

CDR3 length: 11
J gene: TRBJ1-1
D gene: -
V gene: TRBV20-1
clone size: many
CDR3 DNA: TGCAGTGCTCCCTTATGGAGCCAAGCTTTCTTT
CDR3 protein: CSAPLWSQAFF

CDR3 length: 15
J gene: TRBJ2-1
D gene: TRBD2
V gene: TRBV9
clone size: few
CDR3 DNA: TGTGCCAGCAGCCAACTAGCGAGGTCCTACAATGAGCAGTTCTTC
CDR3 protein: CASSQLARSYNEQFF

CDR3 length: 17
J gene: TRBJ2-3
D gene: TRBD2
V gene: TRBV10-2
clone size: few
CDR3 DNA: TGCGCCAGCAGTGAGTCGTTAGGTAGCGGGAATACAGATACGCAGTATTTT
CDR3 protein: CASSESLGSGNTDTQYF

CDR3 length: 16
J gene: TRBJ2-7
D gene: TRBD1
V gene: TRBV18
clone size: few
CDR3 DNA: TGTGCCAGCTCACCACGAGAGACAGGGGTTCGGTACGAGCAGTACTTC
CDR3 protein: CASSPRETGVRYEQYF

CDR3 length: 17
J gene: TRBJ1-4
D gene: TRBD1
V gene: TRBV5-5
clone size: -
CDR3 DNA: TGTGCCAGCAGCTTGGATATCTCGACAGGGCGTAATGAAAAACTGTTTTTT
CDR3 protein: CASSLDISTGRNEKLFF

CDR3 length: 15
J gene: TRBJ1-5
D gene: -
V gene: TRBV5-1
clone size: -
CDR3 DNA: TGCGCCAGCAGTTCCACGGGTAATAGCAATCAGCCCCAGCATTTT
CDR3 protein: CASSSTGNSNQPQHF

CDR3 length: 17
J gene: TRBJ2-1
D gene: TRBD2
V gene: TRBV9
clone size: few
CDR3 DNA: TGTGCCAGCAGCCCTTCGTTAGCGGGAGGGCCCTACAATGAGCAGTTCTTC
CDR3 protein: CASSPSLAGGPYNEQFF

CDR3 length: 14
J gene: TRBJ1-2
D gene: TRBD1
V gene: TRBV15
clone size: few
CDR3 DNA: TGTGCCACCAGCAGAGATGGACAGGGGGCTGGCTACACCTTC
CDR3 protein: CATSRDGQGAGYTF

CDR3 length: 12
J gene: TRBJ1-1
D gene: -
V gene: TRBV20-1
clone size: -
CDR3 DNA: TGCAGTGCTTCTCAGGGGAGCACTGAAGCTTTCTTT
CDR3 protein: CSASQGSTEAFF

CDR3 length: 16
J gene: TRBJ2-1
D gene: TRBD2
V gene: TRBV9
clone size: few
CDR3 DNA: TGTGCCAGCAGCAGTCGACCGGGACTAGTTGGCAATGAGCAGTTCTTC
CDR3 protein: CASSSRPGLVGNEQFF

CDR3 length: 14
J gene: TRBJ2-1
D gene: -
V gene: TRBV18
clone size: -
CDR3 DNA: TGTGCCAGCTCACCAATGGGACTGAACAATGAGCAGTTCTTC
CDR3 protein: CASSPMGLNNEQFF

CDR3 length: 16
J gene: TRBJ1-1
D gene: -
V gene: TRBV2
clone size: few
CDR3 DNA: TGTGCCAGCAGTGACCCCCGATGGGGATGGAACACTGAAGCTTTCTTT
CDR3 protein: CASSDPRWGWNTEAFF

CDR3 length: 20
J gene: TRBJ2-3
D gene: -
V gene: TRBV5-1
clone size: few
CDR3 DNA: TGCGCCAGCAGCTGGGATTCTTGGGACAGCGGGAGTGGAAGCACAGATACGCAGTATTTT
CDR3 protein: CASSWDSWDSGSGSTDTQYF

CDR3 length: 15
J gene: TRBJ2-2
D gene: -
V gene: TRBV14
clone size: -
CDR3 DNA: TGTGCCAGCAGCCAAGGTCGGGCACGGACCGGGGAGCTGTTTTTT
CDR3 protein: CASSQGRARTGELFF

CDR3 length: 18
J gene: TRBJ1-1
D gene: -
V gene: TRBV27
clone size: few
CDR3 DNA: TGTGCCAGCAGTTTATCCCCCCCCGCAACTTGGGCGTGGACTGAAGCTTTCTTT
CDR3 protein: CASSLSPPATWAWTEAFF

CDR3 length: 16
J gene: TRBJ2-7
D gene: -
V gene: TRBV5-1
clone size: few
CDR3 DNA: TGCGCCAGCAGCTTGGCAGTAACTAGCCCCACCTACGAGCAGTACTTC
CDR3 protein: CASSLAVTSPTYEQYF

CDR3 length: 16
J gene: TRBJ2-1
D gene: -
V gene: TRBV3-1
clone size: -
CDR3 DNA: TGTGCCAGCAGCCAAGATTCAGGGGTCTCCTACAATGAGCAGTTCTTC
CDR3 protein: CASSQDSGVSYNEQFF

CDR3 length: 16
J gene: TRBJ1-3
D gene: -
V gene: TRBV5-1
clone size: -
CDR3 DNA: TGCGCCAGCAGCCTCCCATACGACAGTTCTGGAAACACCATATATTTT
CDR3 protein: CASSLPYDSSGNTIYF

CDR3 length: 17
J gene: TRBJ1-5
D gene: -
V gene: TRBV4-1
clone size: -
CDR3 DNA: TGCGCCAGCAGCCAAGAGTGGGTAGTGGGTAGCAATCAGCCCCAGCATTTT
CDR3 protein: CASSQEWVVGSNQPQHF

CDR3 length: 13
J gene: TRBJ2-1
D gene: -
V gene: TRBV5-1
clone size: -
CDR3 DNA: TGCGCCAGCAGCTTGTTACTCGACAATGAGCAGTTCTTC
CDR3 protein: CASSLLLDNEQFF

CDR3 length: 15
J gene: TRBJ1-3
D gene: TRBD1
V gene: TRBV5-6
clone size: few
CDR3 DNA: TGTGCCAGCAGCAGAGGGACAGGAGCGGGAAACACCATATATTTT
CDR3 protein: CASSRGTGAGNTIYF

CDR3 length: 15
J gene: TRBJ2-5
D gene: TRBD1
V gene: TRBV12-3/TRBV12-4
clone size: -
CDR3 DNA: TGTGCCAGCAGTTCAATGACAGGGGGCCAAGAGACCCAGTACTTC
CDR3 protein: CASSSMTGGQETQYF

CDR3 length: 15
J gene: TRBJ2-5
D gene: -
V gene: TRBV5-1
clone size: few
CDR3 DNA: TGCGCCAGCAGCTTGCCATATGAGGTCCAAGAGACCCAGTACTTC
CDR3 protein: CASSLPYEVQETQYF

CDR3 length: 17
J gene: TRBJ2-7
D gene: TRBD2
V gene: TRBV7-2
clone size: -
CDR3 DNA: TGTGCCAGCAGCTTAGTTGTATGGGGGACTAGCTCCCACGAGCAGTACTTC
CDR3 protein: CASSLVVWGTSSHEQYF

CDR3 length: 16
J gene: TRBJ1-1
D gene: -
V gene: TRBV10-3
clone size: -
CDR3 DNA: TGTGCCATCAGTGAAATGGTTGGGCAGCCCGAGGGTGAAGCTTTCTTT
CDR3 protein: CAISEMVGQPEGEAFF

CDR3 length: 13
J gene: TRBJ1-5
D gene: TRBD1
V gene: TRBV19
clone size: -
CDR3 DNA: TGTGCCACCTCGACAGGGTGGCATCAGCCCCAGCATTTT
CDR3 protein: CATSTGWHQPQHF

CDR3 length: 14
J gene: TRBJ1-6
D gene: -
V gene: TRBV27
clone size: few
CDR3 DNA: TGTGCCAGCACCCCCGGGGGCATTAATTCACCCCTCCACTTT
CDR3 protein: CASTPGGINSPLHF

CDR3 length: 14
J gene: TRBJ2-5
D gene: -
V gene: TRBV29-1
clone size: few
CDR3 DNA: TGCAGCGTTGAATACGGGACGCTGAGGGAGACCCAGTACTTC
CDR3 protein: CSVEYGTLRETQYF

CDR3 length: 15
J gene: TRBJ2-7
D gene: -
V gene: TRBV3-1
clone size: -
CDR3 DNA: TGTGCCAGCGGTGGATTAAACAGGGCCCTCGGCGAGCAGTACTTC
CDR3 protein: CASGGLNRALGEQYF

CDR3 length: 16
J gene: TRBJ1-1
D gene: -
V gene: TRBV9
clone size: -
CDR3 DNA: TGTGCCAGCAGCGTAGAGGGGACACCTAAGAACACTGAAGCTTTCTTT
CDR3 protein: CASSVEGTPKNTEAFF

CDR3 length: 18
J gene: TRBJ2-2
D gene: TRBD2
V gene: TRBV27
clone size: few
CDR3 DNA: TGTGCCAGCAGTTTAGCCCTAGCGGGAGAGGTCCGCACCGGGGAGCTGTTTTTT
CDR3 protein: CASSLALAGEVRTGELFF

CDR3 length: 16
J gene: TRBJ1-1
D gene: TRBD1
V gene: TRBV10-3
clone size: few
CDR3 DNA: TGTGCCATCAGTGAGACCATCCTTAGGGGACAGGGAGAAGCTTTCTTT
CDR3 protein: CAISETILRGQGEAFF

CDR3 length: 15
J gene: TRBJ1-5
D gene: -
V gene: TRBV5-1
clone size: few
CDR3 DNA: TGCGCCAGCAGCTTGGATGGGTCCCAAAGCCAGCCCCAGCATTTT
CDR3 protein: CASSLDGSQSQPQHF

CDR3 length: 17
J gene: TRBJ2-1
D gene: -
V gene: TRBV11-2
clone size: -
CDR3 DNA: TGTGCCAGCAGCTTAGTTGGGGGTATAGTTCTCTACAATGAGCAGTTCTTC
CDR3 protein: CASSLVGGIVLYNEQFF

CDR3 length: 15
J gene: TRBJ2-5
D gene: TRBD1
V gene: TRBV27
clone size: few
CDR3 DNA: TGTGCCAGCAGTCCCGGGACAGGGATGGAAGAGACCCAGTACTTC
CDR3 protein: CASSPGTGMEETQYF

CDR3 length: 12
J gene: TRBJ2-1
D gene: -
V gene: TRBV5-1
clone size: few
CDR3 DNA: TGCGCCAGCAGTTTCCCCGCTAGTGAGCAGTTCTTC
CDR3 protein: CASSFPASEQFF

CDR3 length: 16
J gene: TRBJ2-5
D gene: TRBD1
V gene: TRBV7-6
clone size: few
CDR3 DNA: TGTGCCAGCAGCTCTCTCGGGACAGGGGGAAGAGAGACCCAGTACTTC
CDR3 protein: CASSSLGTGGRETQYF

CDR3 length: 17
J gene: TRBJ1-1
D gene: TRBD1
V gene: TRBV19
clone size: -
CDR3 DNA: TGTGCCAGTAGTGCAGGGACAGGGCGAAGAATGAACACTGAAGCTTTCTTT
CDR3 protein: CASSAGTGRRMNTEAFF

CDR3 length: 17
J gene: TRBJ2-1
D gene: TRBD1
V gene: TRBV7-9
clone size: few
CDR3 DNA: TGTGCCAGCACCATAAGAGGGGCGGGGACAGGGGCAAATGAGCAGTTCTTC
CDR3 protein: CASTIRGAGTGANEQFF

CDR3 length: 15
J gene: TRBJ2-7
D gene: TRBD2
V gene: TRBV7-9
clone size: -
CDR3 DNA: TGTGCCAGCAGCCCGGGACTAGTCATAGAGGACGAGCAGTACTTC
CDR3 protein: CASSPGLVIEDEQYF

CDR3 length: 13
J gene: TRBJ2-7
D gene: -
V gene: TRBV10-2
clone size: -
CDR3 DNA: TGCGCCAGCGCCCGCTCTAGCGCCTACGAGCAGTACTTC
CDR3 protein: CASARSSAYEQYF

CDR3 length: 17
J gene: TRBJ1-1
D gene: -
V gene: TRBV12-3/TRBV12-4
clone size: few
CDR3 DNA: TGTGCCAGCAGTCCCACCCCCGGGCCCCAGGAGAACACTGAAGCTTTCTTT
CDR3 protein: CASSPTPGPQENTEAFF

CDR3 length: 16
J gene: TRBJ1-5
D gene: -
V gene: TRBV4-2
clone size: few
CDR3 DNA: TGTGCCAGCAGCCAAGATCACAGGGCTGGAGGTCAGCCCCAGCATTTT
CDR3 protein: CASSQDHRAGGQPQHF

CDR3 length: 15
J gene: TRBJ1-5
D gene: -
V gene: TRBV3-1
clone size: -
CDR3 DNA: TGTGCCAGCAGCCAAAAGGGACAATACAATCAGCCCCAGCATTTT
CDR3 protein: CASSQKGQYNQPQHF

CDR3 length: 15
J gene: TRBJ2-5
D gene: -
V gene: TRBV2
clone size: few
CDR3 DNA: TGTGCCAGCAGTGAGGGCTTCGCCCACCAAGAGACCCAGTACTTC
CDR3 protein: CASSEGFAHQETQYF

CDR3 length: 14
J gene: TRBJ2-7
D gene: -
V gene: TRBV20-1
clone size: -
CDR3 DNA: TGCAGTGCGCGCACGGGACGGCAGTCCTACGAGCAGTACTTC
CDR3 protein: CSARTGRQSYEQYF

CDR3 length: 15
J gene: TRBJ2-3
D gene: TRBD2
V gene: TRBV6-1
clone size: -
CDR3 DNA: TGTGCCAGCAGGGTAGCGGGAGGGCGCACAGATACGCAGTATTTT
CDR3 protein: CASRVAGGRTDTQYF

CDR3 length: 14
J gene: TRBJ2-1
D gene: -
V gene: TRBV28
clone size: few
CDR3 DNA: TGTGCCAGCAGCTCTCCCCCGGAGGCAGATGAGCAGTTCTTC
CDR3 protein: CASSSPPEADEQFF

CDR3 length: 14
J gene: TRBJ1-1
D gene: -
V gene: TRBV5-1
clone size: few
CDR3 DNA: TGCGCCAGCAGCCCCGACGGATTTGGCGCTGAAGCTTTCTTT
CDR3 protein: CASSPDGFGAEAFF